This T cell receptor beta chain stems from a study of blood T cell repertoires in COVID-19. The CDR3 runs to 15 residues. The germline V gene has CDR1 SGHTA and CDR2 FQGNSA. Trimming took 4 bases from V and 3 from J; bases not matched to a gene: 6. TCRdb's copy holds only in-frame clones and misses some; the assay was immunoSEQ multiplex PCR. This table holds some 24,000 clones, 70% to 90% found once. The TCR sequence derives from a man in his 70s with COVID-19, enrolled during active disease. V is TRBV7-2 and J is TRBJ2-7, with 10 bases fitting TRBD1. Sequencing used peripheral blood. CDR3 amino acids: CASSSPGTGVYEQYF. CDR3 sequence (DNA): TGTGCCAGCAGCTCTCCCGGGACAGGGGTCTACGAGCAGTACTTC. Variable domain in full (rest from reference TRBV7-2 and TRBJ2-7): GAGVSQSPSNKVTEKGKDVELRCDPISGHTALYWYRQSLGQGLEFLIYFQGNSAPDKSGLPSDRFSAERTGGSVSTLTIQRTQQEDSAVYLCASSSPGTGVYEQYFGPGTRLTVT.